Sequencing of this TCR beta chain was carried out in a study of T cell repertoires in cytomegalovirus infection. This clonotype came up many times. Its antigen is as yet unknown. TCRdb itself ran the reads through MiXCR, one entry per CDR3 protein. Seen here are hundreds of thousands of distinct CDR3 sequences, roughly 30% observed once, and the top ten hold around an eighth. The V and J ends lost 2 bases and 2 bases, in that order; junction bases with no gene match: 2. The CDR3 extends over 15 amino acids. Sequenced here: cultured CD8+ T cells from PBMCs, sampled from culture after CMV antigen stimulation. The sequence was collected from a human donor in good health (CMV status not recorded). Some clones in this sample may be carry-over from other donors' samples. The rearrangement links TRBV12-3 or TRBV12-4 to TRBJ2-1; 8 nucleotides match TRBD2. Here the CDR3 reads CASSLQRGPYNEQFF. CDR3 DNA sequence: TGTGCCAGCAGTTTACAGCGGGGGCCCTACAATGAGCAGTTCTTC.